This TCR beta chain was identified in a study of radiation and T cells in renal cell carcinoma. TCRdb keeps only in-frame clones here, not all; method: immunoSEQ multiplex PCR. The sample records about 150,000 clones, over 80% being singletons. The CDR3 loop spans 16 amino acids. Per the germline V gene, CDR1 is SGHRS and CDR2 is YFSETQ. Trimming pared 5 bases from V and 3 bases from J, leaving 20 bases between. Time point reported: blood 2 weeks post-SBRT. Regarding treatment: 15 Gy SBRT to primary tumor, nephrectomy 4 weeks later. V and J are TRBV5-1 and TRBJ2-5, with D perhaps TRBD1 (8 bases). The sample in question was blood, obtained from a patient whose treatment included radiotherapy and nephrectomy. The TCR originated in a woman aged 50 to 65 with renal cell carcinoma. The CDR3 DNA follows: TGCGCCAGCAGACCGGCGGGACTACAGGGGGAAGAGACCCAGTACTTC. This encodes CASRPAGLQGEETQYF.